One sample yielded the 2 T cell receptor beta chains listed below, sequenced in a study of Graves' ophthalmopathy and Graves' hyperthyroidism. TCR beta CDR3 amplification used RNA transcripts. An initial RT-PCR round employing HTBI primers preceded a second-round multiplex PCR. TCRdb reanalysed the multiplex PCR reads using MiXCR and keeps one entry per CDR3 protein. Found here are about 1.1 million distinct CDR3 sequences, roughly two fifths of them singletons; the top ten hold 11%. The sample comprised peripheral blood or thyroid tissue (not recorded which). These receptors were collected from an adult man with Graves' hyperthyroidism.

This clonotype showed up many times. The V call is TRBV12-3 or TRBV12-4, the J call TRBJ1-5; no firm D call. The CDR3 consists of 13 residues. V lost 5 bases, J lost 3 bases, and 8 bases lay in between. This chain's CDR3 is CASSPRANQPQHF. CDR3 nucleotide sequence: TGTGCCAGCAGTCCCCGAGCCAATCAGCCCCAGCATTTT.

The CDR3 coding sequence is TGTGCCACCAGTGGGACAGGGCTCAACAATGAGCAGTTCTTC. Translation: CATSGTGLNNEQFF. V is TRBV24-1 and J is TRBJ2-1; 8 bases match TRBD1. The ends lost 5 bases at V and 5 bases at J; junction bases unmatched: 4. Germline lookup yields CDR1 KGHDR and CDR2 SFDVKD. CDR3 length: 14 residues.